This is a list of T cell receptor beta chains from one sample in a study of cytomegalovirus exposure and HLA in healthy donors. Profiled with immunoSEQ multiplex PCR; TCRdb holds only in-frame clones, not every one. The sample shows 150,000 to 200,000 clones, about four fifths of them seen only once. Sequencing used PBMCs. These receptors all stem from a woman between 25 and 40 years old in good health and CMV-seropositive. The CDR3 runs from the conserved cysteine through the conserved F or W. A D gene is named only where the DNA matches it firmly. Clone size is given for some rows only: seen once, a few or many times, or a class if the clone is expanded.

cdr3_aa cdr3_nt d_call clone_size j_call v_call
CASRAGTYNEQFF TGCGCCAGCAGAGCCGGGACTTATAATGAGCAGTTCTTC NA NA TRBJ2-1 TRBV5-1
CATSSQGTDQETQYF TGTGCCACCAGCTCGCAAGGGACAGACCAAGAGACCCAGTACTTC TRBD1 NA TRBJ2-5 TRBV15
CASKDGGSPLHF TGTGCCAGCAAGGACGGGGGGTCACCCCTCCACTTT NA NA TRBJ1-6 TRBV2
CASTSPGEGGSIQYF TGTGCCAGCACCTCCCCGGGGGAAGGGGGCAGCATTCAGTACTTC NA NA TRBJ2-4 TRBV6-5
CASSLQDSGTYEQYF TGTGCCAGCAGTTTACAGGATAGCGGGACCTACGAGCAGTACTTC TRBD2 NA TRBJ2-7 TRBV28
CASIKWGLSRKSSYEQYF TGTGCCAGCATCAAATGGGGCCTTAGCCGAAAGAGCTCCTACGAGCAGTACTTC NA NA TRBJ2-7 TRBV21-1
CASSYSMANTEAFF TGTGCCAGCAGTTACTCGATGGCGAACACTGAAGCTTTCTTT NA NA TRBJ1-1 TRBV6-6
CASSWTANTEAFF TGCGCCAGCAGCTGGACTGCGAACACTGAAGCTTTCTTT NA NA TRBJ1-1 TRBV28
CASTLRDRGRIFDEQYF TGCGCCAGCACCCTTAGGGACAGGGGGCGAATTTTCGACGAGCAGTACTTC TRBD1 NA TRBJ2-7 TRBV23-1
CASSVTGSDQPQHF TGTGCCAGCAGTGTTACAGGGTCGGATCAGCCCCAGCATTTT NA NA TRBJ1-5 TRBV6-5
CASSLLGRGNYGYTF TGTGCCAGCAGTTTATTGGGCAGGGGAAACTATGGCTACACCTTC NA NA TRBJ1-2 TRBV27
CASSPQGQYSPLHF TGTGCCAGCTCACCACAGGGGCAGTACTCACCCCTCCACTTT NA NA TRBJ1-6 TRBV18
CASSEGTGDWGKNIQYF TGCGCCAGCAGTGAGGGGACAGGGGACTGGGGCAAAAACATTCAGTACTTC TRBD1 once TRBJ2-4 TRBV10-1
CASSRRELMIDTQYF TGTGCCAGCAGCCGCCGGGAACTCATGATCGATACGCAGTATTTT NA once TRBJ2-3 TRBV5-4
CATSRDRGETQYF TGTGCCACCAGCAGAGATCGGGGAGAGACCCAGTACTTC NA NA TRBJ2-5 TRBV15
CASSPDRTFSTEAFF TGTGCCAGCAGCCCGGATAGGACTTTTAGCACTGAAGCTTTCTTT NA NA TRBJ1-1 TRBV11-2
CASGGGLVNTEAFF TGTGCCAGCGGGGGGGGGTTGGTGAACACTGAAGCTTTCTTT NA NA TRBJ1-1 TRBV6-1
CASSLGAGDSDTQYF TGTGCCAGCAGCTTAGGGGCAGGGGATTCAGATACGCAGTATTTT NA few TRBJ2-3 TRBV7-2
CASSSSQGGGTDTQYF TGTGCCAGCAGTTCTTCACAGGGAGGGGGCACAGATACGCAGTATTTT NA NA TRBJ2-3 TRBV6-5
CASSRGAIQPQHF TGTGCCAGCAGCAGGGGGGCCATACAGCCCCAGCATTTT TRBD1 few TRBJ1-5 TRBV6-5
CASSLRGPHNEQFF TGTGCCAGCAGCCTCAGGGGGCCTCACAATGAGCAGTTCTTC TRBD1 NA TRBJ2-1 TRBV11-3
CSVARTGVTDTQYF TGCAGCGTGGCCAGGACAGGGGTCACAGATACGCAGTATTTT TRBD1 NA TRBJ2-3 TRBV29-1
CASSLEASGVGTQYF TGTGCTAGCAGCTTAGAGGCTAGCGGGGTGGGGACCCAGTACTTC TRBD2 few TRBJ2-5 TRBV7-7
CASSQGRSRNYGYTF TGCGCCAGCAGCCAAGGCAGATCAAGAAACTATGGCTACACCTTC NA NA TRBJ1-2 TRBV4-3
CASSRDSGANVLTF TGTGCCAGCAGTCGGGACTCTGGGGCCAACGTCCTGACTTTC NA NA TRBJ2-6 TRBV6-1
CASVETNRDSPTDTQYF TGCGCCAGCGTAGAGACAAACCGGGACAGCCCCACAGATACGCAGTATTTT TRBD1 once TRBJ2-3 TRBV5-1
CAWMGRAPEQCF TGTGCCTGGATGGGCAGGGCTCCCGAGCAGTGCTTC NA NA TRBJ2-7 TRBV30
CASQTGVHTGELFF TGTGCCAGCCAAACAGGGGTGCACACCGGGGAGCTGTTTTTT TRBD1 NA TRBJ2-2 TRBV28
CASSLLDRGNSPLHF TGCGCCAGCAGCTTACTGGACAGGGGAAATTCACCCCTCCACTTT TRBD1 NA TRBJ1-6 TRBV5-1
CASSLNRNQPQHF TGTGCCAGCAGTTTAAACAGAAATCAGCCCCAGCATTTT NA NA TRBJ1-5 TRBV28
CASSVDPGAYEQYF TGTGCCAGCAGCGTAGACCCGGGAGCTTACGAGCAGTACTTC NA NA TRBJ2-7 TRBV9
CASSLTRTGRPDTQYF TGTGCCAGCAGTTTGACACGGACAGGGCGTCCAGATACGCAGTATTTT TRBD1 NA TRBJ2-3 TRBV6-5
CASIKKHREGGELFF TGTGCCAGCATCAAGAAGCACAGGGAGGGCGGGGAGCTGTTTTTT NA NA TRBJ2-2 TRBV6-1
CASSRTGKNIQYF TGTGCCAGCAGCCGTACAGGGAAAAACATTCAGTACTTC NA NA TRBJ2-4 TRBV7-8
CASSPPRLAGNVDTGELFF TGTGCCAGCTCACCTCCTCGGCTAGCGGGGAACGTGGACACCGGGGAGCTGTTTTTT TRBD2 NA TRBJ2-2 TRBV18
CASRQFETQVDQTYEQYF TGCGCCAGCAGACAGTTTGAGACACAGGTGGACCAGACCTACGAGCAGTACTTC NA few TRBJ2-7 TRBV5-1
CASSERFLGGGGSQETQYF TGTGCCAGCAGTGAAAGGTTTCTGGGGGGGGGAGGATCTCAGGAGACCCAGTACTTC TRBD2 NA TRBJ2-5 TRBV6-1
CASSVDGSPTDTQYF TGTGCCAGCAGCGTAGACGGGAGCCCCACAGATACGCAGTATTTT NA NA TRBJ2-3 TRBV9
CAWSMQGGQPQHF TGTGCCTGGAGTATGCAGGGTGGTCAGCCCCAGCATTTT NA NA TRBJ1-5 TRBV30
CASSQVAQGGFDNEQFF TGCGCCAGCAGCCAAGTTGCACAGGGGGGTTTCGACAATGAGCAGTTCTTC TRBD1 NA TRBJ2-1 TRBV4-3
CASSYTGTTNEKLFF TGTGCCAGCAGTTATACGGGGACAACTAATGAAAAACTGTTTTTT NA NA TRBJ1-4 TRBV6-6